A single sample is the source of the 30 T cell receptor beta chains below, sequenced in a study of somatic mutations in cytotoxic T cells in rheumatoid arthritis. Sequenced by immunoSEQ multiplex PCR; TCRdb stores in-frame clones only, minus some. The repertoire holds 15,000 to 20,000 clones, roughly 70% seen once, with roughly a fifth in the top ten. The sequenced sample consisted of CD8+ T cells sorted from blood. These receptor sequences come from a woman aged 55 to 70 in good health.

This clone was observed a handful of times. Other DNA variants within this sample encode the same CDR3. The CDR3 DNA is TGTGCCAGCAGTGAAGTACCCGTGAACACTGAAGCTTTCTTT. Its protein product is CASSEVPVNTEAFF. The V and J genes are TRBV6-1 and TRBJ1-1; D is undetermined. Germline lookup yields CDR1 MNHNS and CDR2 SASEGT. V shed 1 base and J shed 0 bases, with 6 bases lying between them. CDR3 length: 14 amino acids.

The genes are TRBV6-5 and TRBJ2-1; 8 bases map to TRBD1. V shed 0 bases and J 3 bases; nucleotides not matched to a gene: 1. This CDR3 has 15 residues. The germline V gene encodes CDR1 MNHEY and CDR2 SVGAGI. The CDR3 region is CASSYSGTGYNEQFF. DNA of the CDR3: TGTGCCAGCAGTTACTCGGGGACAGGCTACAATGAGCAGTTCTTC.

This chain links TRBV2 with TRBJ1-2; the match to TRBD1 covers 8 bases. The junction had 7 bases not matched to a gene; V was cut back by 8 bases and J by 8 bases. Germline V lookup: CDR1 SNHLY, CDR2 FYNNEI. CDR3 length: 12 residues. CDR3 region: CASGQGIIGYTF. In DNA, the CDR3 is TGTGCCAGCGGACAGGGAATAATAGGCTACACCTTC.

This rearrangement joins TRBV9 to TRBJ2-1, with TRBD2 matching over 12 bases. CDR3 length: 15 residues. V shed 4 bases and J 8 bases; nucleotides not matched to a gene: 7. The germline CDR1 and CDR2 sequences are SGDLS and YYNGEE. CDR3 residues: CASSPSGRAVDEQFF. DNA for the CDR3: TGTGCCAGCAGCCCTAGCGGGAGGGCCGTGGATGAGCAGTTCTTC. Full variable domain (outside the CDR3, taken from reference TRBV9 and TRBJ2-1): DSGVTQTPKHLITATGQRVTLRCSPRSGDLSVYWYQQSLDQGLQFLIQYYNGEERAKGNILERFSAQQFPDLHSELNLSSLELGDSALYFCASSPSGRAVDEQFFGPGTRLTVL.

This clone appeared a few times. Here the CDR3 reads CASSHLVPGHRGSPLHF. The CDR3 DNA follows: TGTGCCAGCAGCCATCTCGTACCCGGTCACCGGGGTTCACCCCTCCACTTT. The chain has TRBV7-8 and TRBJ1-6, with D unresolved. This CDR3 has 17 amino acids. V was trimmed by 5 bases and J by 9 bases, leaving 23 bases between them. Germline V CDR1 and CDR2: SGHVS, FQNEAQ.

This clone was counted a few times. This sequence joins TRBV27 and TRBJ1-5; a weak D match, TRBD1 (5 bases). The CDR3 length is 14 residues. Germline V gene data show CDR1 as MNHEY and CDR2 as SMNVEV (reference sequence). V was pared by 5 bases and J by 1 base, with 9 bases between. The CDR3 DNA follows: TGTGCCAGCAGTCACCGGGACAGCAATCAGCCCCAGCATTTT. Protein sequence: CASSHRDSNQPQHF.

The sample holds a few counts of this clone. The rearrangement uses TRBV25-1 and TRBJ2-1, with D tentatively TRBD1 (6 bases). The germline CDR1 and CDR2 sequences are MGHDK and SYGVNS. V lost 7 bases and J 2 bases, leaving 15 bases between the germline ends. The CDR3 is made up of 15 amino acids. CDR3 sequence (DNA): TGTGCCAGCACCGAGGGGGACGGGCCCTACAATGAGCAGTTCTTC. This codes for CASTEGDGPYNEQFF.

The chain is built from TRBV14 and TRBJ1-4, with D unclear. CDR3 length equals 16 residues. Trimming removed 4 bases from V and 4 bases from J, with 16 bases in between. The germline V gene has CDR1 SGHDN and CDR2 FVKESK. The CDR3: CASSRREGLGNEKLFF. In nucleotides, the CDR3 is TGTGCCAGCAGCCGACGGGAGGGTTTGGGTAATGAAAAACTGTTTTTT.

This chain uses TRBV5-1 with TRBJ1-1; D unresolved. Germline CDR1 reads SGHRS; CDR2 reads YFSETQ. This CDR3 contains 11 residues. The germline V and J ends were trimmed by 2 bases and 4 bases, with 3 bases remaining between them. CDR3 DNA sequence: TGCGCCAGCAGCTTAGGCACTGAAGCTTTCTTT. Its translation is CASSLGTEAFF.

The chain joins TRBV15 to TRBJ1-1; D is ambiguous. The CDR3 contains 15 residues. Trimming removed 1 base from V and 8 bases from J, with 17 bases in between. Germline assignment: CDR1 LNHNV and CDR2 YYDKDF (reference sequence). The CDR3 region has the DNA TGTGCCACCAGCAGAGGTAGTTCTGTCTCCCCGGAAGCTTTCTTT. Translated, it gives CATSRGSSVSPEAFF. The variable domain in full, with the rest retrieved from reference TRBV15 and TRBJ1-1, is DAMVIQNPRYQVTQFGKPVTLSCSQTLNHNVMYWYQQKSSQAPKLLFHYYDKDFNNEADTPDNFQSRRPNTSFCFLDIRSPGLGDTAMYLCATSRGSSVSPEAFFGQGTRLTVV.

This rearrangement joins TRBV7-9 to TRBJ2-7; D is ambiguous. V was clipped by 5 bases and J by 6 bases, with 17 bases between them. Germline values: CDR1 SEHNR, CDR2 FQNEAQ (reference sequence). The CDR3 is 14 residues long. CDR3 DNA: TGTGCCAGCAGCCCGTCCTTGGAACTACGCGAGCAGTACTTC. This encodes CASSPSLELREQYF.

The gene calls are TRBV2 and TRBJ2-1; 16 positions agree with TRBD2. The V gene's germline CDR1 is SNHLY and CDR2 FYNNEI. V dropped 10 bases and J dropped 5; count of bases not matched to a gene: 8. The CDR3 has 16 amino acids. The CDR3 is CAIGTSGRGLDNEQFF. In DNA, the CDR3 is TGTGCCATAGGGACTAGCGGGAGGGGTTTAGACAATGAGCAGTTCTTC. Together with reference TRBV2 and TRBJ2-1, the CDR3 gives the full variable domain: EPEVTQTPSHQVTQMGQEVILRCVPISNHLYFYWYRQILGQKVEFLVSFYNNEISEKSEIFDDQFSVERPDGSNFTLKIRSTKLEDSAMYFCAIGTSGRGLDNEQFFGPGTRLTVL.

The V gene is TRBV6-1, the J gene TRBJ2-1; D is perhaps TRBD1 (6 bases). Trimming shortened V by 2 bases and J by 0 bases, and 14 bases separated the two germline ends. From germline, CDR1 is MNHNS and CDR2 SASEGT. The CDR3 consists of 17 residues. DNA of the CDR3: TGTGCCAGCAGTGAACTTGGACAGCCGAGCTCCTACAATGAGCAGTTCTTC. Translating it yields CASSELGQPSSYNEQFF.

CDR3 coding DNA: TGTGCCAGCAGCGTAGTTTGGGGCAATGAGCAGTTCTTC. It yields the protein CASSVVWGNEQFF. This chain connects TRBV9 to TRBJ2-1, with unresolved D. V was shortened by 0 bases and J by 6 bases, with 7 bases between the two germline ends. The length of the CDR3 is 13 residues. Germline CDR1 SGDLS, CDR2 YYNGEE.

The rearrangement uses TRBV27 and TRBJ2-7, with 14 bases that match TRBD2. The germline V gene has CDR1 MNHEY and CDR2 SMNVEV (reference sequence). The CDR3 extends over 14 amino acids. V gave up 8 bases and J gave up 3 bases; unmatched junction bases: 3. Here the CDR3 DNA reads TGTGCCAGCTCGACTAGCGGGGGGGACTACGAGCAGTACTTC. Amino acids: CASSTSGGDYEQYF.

The genes are TRBV2 and TRBJ1-4, with D tentatively TRBD1 (6 bases). V was shortened by 5 bases and J by 1 base, with 11 bases between the two germline ends. The germline gives CDR1 SNHLY, CDR2 FYNNEI. CDR3 size: 15 residues. CDR3 sequence (DNA): TGTGCCAGCAGTCTCCTACAGGGAACTAATGAAAAACTGTTTTTT. Protein sequence: CASSLLQGTNEKLFF.

This clone came up once. This CDR3 is CASSHLTDSYEQYF. The CDR3 DNA reads as TGTGCCAGCAGTCATTTGACGGACTCCTACGAGCAGTACTTC. This chain connects TRBV6-1 to TRBJ2-7, with D hard to call. V lost 5 bases to trimming and J lost 0 bases, with 11 bases between them. CDR1 is MNHNS, CDR2 SASEGT, per germline. This CDR3 spans 14 amino acids.

The chain recombines TRBV2 with TRBJ2-7, with 7 bases lining up with TRBD1. The CDR3 has 14 residues. Trimming removed 1 base from V and 3 bases from J; junction bases left unmatched: 3. Germline-derived CDR1 and CDR2 are SNHLY and FYNNEI. The CDR3: CASSEGPGGYEQYF. The CDR3 DNA follows: TGTGCCAGCAGTGAAGGTCCAGGGGGCTACGAGCAGTACTTC.

V and J are TRBV2 and TRBJ2-6; D may be TRBD2 (5 bases). Germline V gene data show CDR1 as SNHLY and CDR2 as FYNNEI. V dropped 5 bases and J dropped 0 bases, with 14 bases sitting between them. The CDR3 runs 17 residues. The CDR3 DNA reads as TGTGCCAGCAGTCCCCCAGGACTCAGCTCTGGGGCCAACGTCCTGACTTTC. Protein product: CASSPPGLSSGANVLTF.

The V and J genes are TRBV5-5 and TRBJ2-1; D unclear. Trimming pared 0 bases from V and 5 bases from J, leaving 12 bases between. Germline assignment: CDR1 SGHKS and CDR2 YYEKEE (reference sequence). CDR3 length equals 15 residues. DNA for the CDR3: TGTGCCAGCAGCTTGGAGGTGGGTTGGGACAATGAGCAGTTCTTC. Protein product: CASSLEVGWDNEQFF.

The chain carries TRBV11-2 and TRBJ1-1, with a tentative D call TRBD1 (6 bases). The CDR3 covers 15 residues. Between the trimmed V and J ends, which lost 3 bases and 4 bases, there was a span of 15 bases. Germline V gene lookup returns CDR1 SGHAT and CDR2 FQNNGV. For the CDR3, the DNA is TGTGCCAGCAGCTTGGGGGCCGCCCGTCGCACTGAAGCTTTCTTT. Translating it yields CASSLGAARRTEAFF.

In this sample, this clone turned up once. The chain recombines TRBV6-5 with TRBJ2-7, with D perhaps matching TRBD1 (6 bases). The V end lost 7 bases, the J end lost 2 bases, and 15 bases lay between the germline ends. The length of the CDR3 is 14 residues. Per the germline V gene, CDR1 is MNHEY and CDR2 is SVGAGI. In DNA, the CDR3 is TGTGCCAGCAATGATAGACAGGAAACCTACGAGCAGTACTTC. Its protein product is CASNDRQETYEQYF.

This chain joins TRBV23-1 and TRBJ2-7; TRBD2 aligns across 9 bases. TRBV23-1 is an open reading frame whose function is uncertain. The J segment lost 0 bases and the V segment lost 3 bases, leaving 15 bases of the junction unmatched. This CDR3 is 19 amino acids long. The CDR3 DNA follows: TGCGCCAGCAGTCAGCCGACAGGGAGGGCTAGCGGGAACTCCTACGAGCAGTACTTC. This translates into CASSQPTGRASGNSYEQYF.

The J gene is TRBJ1-2, the V gene TRBV5-1; D is unclear. Germline V gives CDR1 SGHRS, CDR2 YFSETQ. This CDR3 has 13 residues. V dropped 6 bases and J dropped 3 bases, with 12 bases sitting between them. The CDR3 sequence: CASTLPDHYGYTF. CDR3 nucleotide sequence: TGCGCCAGCACCCTCCCGGACCACTATGGCTACACCTTC.

The chain combines TRBV5-4 with TRBJ1-1, with 10 bases lining up with TRBD1. Germline V gene data show CDR1 as SGHNT and CDR2 as YYREEE (reference sequence). J was trimmed by 7 bases and V by 4 bases; bases with no gene match: 4. There are 13 residues in the CDR3. CDR3 in amino acids: CASSPRTGGEAFF. The CDR3 nucleotides are TGTGCCAGCAGCCCAAGGACAGGGGGTGAAGCTTTCTTT.

The V call is TRBV28, the J call TRBJ1-5; D remains ambiguous. The CDR3 runs to 12 residues. Germline V gene lookup returns CDR1 MDHEN and CDR2 SYDVKM. V lost 10 bases and J 5 bases, leaving 12 bases between the germline ends. The CDR3 DNA is TGTGCCACCAAACCCTCTTATCAGCCCCAGCATTTT. Protein sequence: CATKPSYQPQHF.

The chain employs TRBV12-5 and TRBJ1-2, with D hard to call. The CDR3 has 15 residues. V lost 1 base, J lost 8 bases, and 17 bases lay in between. CDR1 is LGHNT and CDR2 is FRNRAP in the germline V gene. The CDR3 region is CASGLDPGLVFGYTF. For the CDR3, the DNA is TGTGCTAGTGGTTTGGACCCCGGACTTGTTTTCGGCTACACCTTC.

This clone is judged medium-sized. The CDR3 reads CASSGLGWGYTF. DNA of the CDR3: TGTGCCAGCAGTGGATTGGGCTGGGGCTACACCTTC. The chain employs TRBV2 and TRBJ1-2; D is ambiguous. The CDR3 has 12 residues. The germline V gene has CDR1 SNHLY and CDR2 FYNNEI. With 4 bases removed from V and 8 bases from J, the gap between germline ends came to 11 bases. The full variable domain, with the rest looked up from reference TRBV2 and TRBJ1-2, is EPEVTQTPSHQVTQMGQEVILRCVPISNHLYFYWYRQILGQKVEFLVSFYNNEISEKSEIFDDQFSVERPDGSNFTLKIRSTKLEDSAMYFCASSGLGWGYTFGSGTRLTVV.

The chain employs TRBV5-6 and TRBJ1-5; D is uncertain. In germline, CDR1 is SGHDT, CDR2 YYEEEE. V shed 4 bases and J shed 4 bases, with 6 bases lying between them. The CDR3 runs to 12 residues. CDR3: CASSNPNQPQHF. The CDR3 region has the DNA TGTGCCAGCAGCAACCCTAATCAGCCCCAGCATTTT.

V usage is TRBV11-2 and J usage is TRBJ2-7, with D uncertain. The CDR3 sequence is 15 residues long. The V end was cut by 0 bases, the J end by 2 bases, with 11 bases between. The germline V gene encodes CDR1 SGHAT and CDR2 FQNNGV. The CDR3 reads CASSLEGYGPYEQYF. CDR3 coding DNA: TGTGCCAGCAGCTTAGAAGGGTATGGACCCTACGAGCAGTACTTC.